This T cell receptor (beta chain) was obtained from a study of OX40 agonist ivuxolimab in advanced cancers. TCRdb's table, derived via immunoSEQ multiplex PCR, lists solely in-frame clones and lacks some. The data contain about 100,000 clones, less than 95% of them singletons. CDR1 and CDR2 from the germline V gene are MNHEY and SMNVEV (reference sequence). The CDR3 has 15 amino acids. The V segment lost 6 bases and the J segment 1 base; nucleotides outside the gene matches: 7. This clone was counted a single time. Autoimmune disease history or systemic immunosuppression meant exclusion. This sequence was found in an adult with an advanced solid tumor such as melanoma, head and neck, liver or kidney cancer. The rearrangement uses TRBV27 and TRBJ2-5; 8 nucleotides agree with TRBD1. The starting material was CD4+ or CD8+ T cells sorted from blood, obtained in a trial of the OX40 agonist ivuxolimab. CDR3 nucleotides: TGTGCCAGCAGCGCCGGGACAGGTATCCAAGAGACCCAGTACTTC. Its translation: CASSAGTGIQETQYF.